This is a list of T cell receptor beta chains from one sample in a study of Ad26.COV2.S vaccination and SARS-CoV-2 variants. Method: immunoSEQ multiplex PCR; TCRdb's copy keeps in-frame clones and lacks some. This table has a few hundred thousand clones, 80% to 95% appearing once. Source: peripheral blood, taken in a trial of Ad26.COV2.S vaccine versus placebo. Source of these receptors: a person aged 18-65 years who received the Ad26.COV2.S COVID-19 vaccine or a placebo. CDR3s include the opening cysteine and the closing phenylalanine or tryptophan. The D gene is left open where the match is weak.

V gene	J gene	D gene	CDR3 protein
TRBV2	TRBJ2-7	TRBD1	CAGKDRGDEQYF
TRBV29-1	TRBJ2-3	.	CSVGRRHTDTQYF
TRBV7-2	TRBJ2-7	TRBD2	CASSKTSGSYEQYF
TRBV5-4	TRBJ2-7	.	CASSLGGVTYEQYF
TRBV6-2/TRBV6-3	TRBJ2-2	.	CASSTLGVKSGELFF
TRBV2	TRBJ2-6	.	CASTLLIWGGVRRGANVLTF
TRBV2	TRBJ2-1	TRBD1	CASKGQGFNEQFF
TRBV24-1	TRBJ1-1	TRBD1	CATSGGTGLTEAFF
TRBV28	TRBJ1-6	.	CASSLRGVSSSPLHF
TRBV4-2	TRBJ2-7	.	CASSPTIGRGEQYF
TRBV11-2	TRBJ1-1	TRBD1	CASSQQGSRTEAFF
TRBV28	TRBJ2-7	.	CASSLGGTSYEQYF
TRBV25-1	TRBJ2-3	.	CASQWERTDTQYF
TRBV7-6	TRBJ2-1	TRBD2	CASSLETGGEQFF
TRBV19	TRBJ2-2	TRBD1	CASSIESGTGASAGGELFF
TRBV4-3	TRBJ2-2	TRBD2	CASSQDLPSGSTGELFF
TRBV10-3	TRBJ1-3	.	CAISELLGAAGNTIYF
TRBV19	TRBJ1-5	.	CASSISSRPNQPQHF
TRBV13	TRBJ2-1	.	CASTPSGSSYNEQFF
TRBV16	TRBJ2-7	.	CASSQRQLYYEQYF